These 5 T cell receptor beta chains came from one sample sequenced in a study of shared clonotypes between healthy human individuals. The repertoire was sequenced with immunoSEQ multiplex PCR; TCRdb's copy has only in-frame clones and lacks some. The repertoire holds 2,100,000 or so clones, 95% seen once, with 0.13% in the top ten. Sequences were obtained from naive CD4+ T cells sorted from blood. The subset is: CD45RA+ positively selected. These receptors were collected from a man younger than 35 in good health.

V usage is TRBV5-1 and J usage is TRBJ1-2; no firm D call. V shed 0 bases and J shed 5 bases, with 11 bases lying between them. This CDR3 region has 14 residues. CDR1 SGHRS and CDR2 YFSETQ come from the germline V gene. CDR3 region: CASSLARQPYGYTF. CDR3 nucleotides: TGCGCCAGCAGCTTGGCCCGGCAGCCTTATGGCTACACCTTC.

The chain couples TRBV7-2 to TRBJ2-7; 12 positions agree with TRBD1. Germline CDR1 is SGHTA and CDR2 is FQGNSA. This CDR3 comprises 15 residues. The J segment lost 6 bases and the V segment lost 6 bases, leaving 9 bases of the junction unmatched. CDR3 sequence reads: CASRPPGTGGGEQYF. The CDR3, as DNA: TGTGCCAGCAGGCCCCCCGGGACAGGGGGCGGCGAGCAGTACTTC. Drawing the rest from reference TRBV7-2 and TRBJ2-7, the complete variable domain is GAGVSQSPSNKVTEKGKDVELRCDPISGHTALYWYRQSLGQGLEFLIYFQGNSAPDKSGLPSDRFSAERTGGSVSTLTIQRTQQEDSAVYLCASRPPGTGGGEQYFGPGTRLTVT.

The chain combines TRBV14 with TRBJ1-2, with 9 bases that match TRBD1. CDR1 and CDR2 from the germline V gene are SGHDN and FVKESK. The CDR3 sequence is 14 residues long. Losses at the gene ends were 4 bases for V and 6 bases for J; bases not matched to a gene: 6. The CDR3 loop is CASSRIQGANGYTF. As DNA, the CDR3 is TGTGCCAGCAGCCGAATACAGGGGGCTAATGGCTACACCTTC.

The chain carries TRBV12-2 and TRBJ2-2. TRBV12-2 is described as a pseudogene. The CDR3 is made up of 18 amino acids. The CDR3 bases are TGTGCAAGTCGCTTAGAAGCGGTAGGGGCCCTTTTGACCGGGGAGCTGTTTTTT. Its translation: CASRLEAVGALLTGELFF.

This chain uses TRBV7-9 with TRBJ2-3; 9 bases are shared with TRBD2. Germline loops: CDR1 SEHNR, CDR2 FQNEAQ (reference sequence). This CDR3 has 14 residues. V lost 3 bases to trimming and J lost 8 bases; unmatched junction nucleotides: 6. CDR3 DNA sequence: TGTGCCAGCAGCTTTTTAGCGGGAGAAGGTACGCAGTATTTT. Translating it yields CASSFLAGEGTQYF. Full variable domain (outside the CDR3, taken from reference TRBV7-9 and TRBJ2-3): DTGVSQNPRHKITKRGQNVTFRCDPISEHNRLYWYRQTLGQGPEFLTYFQNEAQLEKSRLLSDRFSAERPKGSFSTLEIQRTEQGDSAMYLCASSFLAGEGTQYFGPGTRLTVL.